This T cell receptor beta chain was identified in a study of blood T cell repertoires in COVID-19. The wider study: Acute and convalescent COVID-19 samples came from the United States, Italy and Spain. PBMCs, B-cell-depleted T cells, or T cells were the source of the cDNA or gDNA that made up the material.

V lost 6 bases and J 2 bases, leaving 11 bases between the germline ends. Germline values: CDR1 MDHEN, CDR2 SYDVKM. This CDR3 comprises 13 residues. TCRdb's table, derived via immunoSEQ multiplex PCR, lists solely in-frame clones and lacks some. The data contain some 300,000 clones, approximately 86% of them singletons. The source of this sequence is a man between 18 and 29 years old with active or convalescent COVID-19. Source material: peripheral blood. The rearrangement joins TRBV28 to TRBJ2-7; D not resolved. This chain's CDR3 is CASRKTRPYEQYF. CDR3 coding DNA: TGTGCCAGCAGGAAGACTCGGCCCTACGAGCAGTACTTC.